This T cell receptor (beta chain) is from a study of blood T cell repertoires in COVID-19. Study details: Material from acute and convalescent COVID-19 was sourced from the United States, Italy and Spain. In each case, the material was cDNA or gDNA derived from T cells, B-cell-depleted T cells, or PBMCs.

Participants, about 18 to 89 years old, spanned under 25 US areas. The CDR3 loop spans 13 amino acids. Looked up from germline, CDR1 is ENHRY and CDR2 is SYGVKD. V lost 0 bases to trimming and J lost 8 bases, with 10 bases between them. Sequencing used immunoSEQ multiplex PCR; TCRdb keeps in-frame clones, though not all of them. The table lists about 220,000 clones, 83% of them singletons. The J gene is TRBJ1-2, the V gene TRBV10-3; D is undetermined. Input material: PBMCs or T cells enriched from blood (not recorded which). This receptor was taken from a woman in her 40s who had been exposed to COVID-19. In nucleotides, the CDR3 is TGTGCCATCAGTGAGTCGACTCCTGAGGGCTACACCTTC. This encodes CAISESTPEGYTF.